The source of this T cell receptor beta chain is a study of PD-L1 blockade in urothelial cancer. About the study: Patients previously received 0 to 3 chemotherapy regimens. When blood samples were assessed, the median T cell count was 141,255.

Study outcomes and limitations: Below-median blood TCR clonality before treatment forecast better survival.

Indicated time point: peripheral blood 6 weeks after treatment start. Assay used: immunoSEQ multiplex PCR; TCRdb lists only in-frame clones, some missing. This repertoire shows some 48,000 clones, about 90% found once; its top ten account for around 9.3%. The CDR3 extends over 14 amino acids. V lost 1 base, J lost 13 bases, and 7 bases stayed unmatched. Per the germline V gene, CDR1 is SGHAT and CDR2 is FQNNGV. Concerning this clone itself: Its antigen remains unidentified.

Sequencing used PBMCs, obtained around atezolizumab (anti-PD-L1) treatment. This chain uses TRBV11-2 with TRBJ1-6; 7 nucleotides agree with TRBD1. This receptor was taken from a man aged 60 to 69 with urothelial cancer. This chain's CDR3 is CASSLGGQLTPLHF. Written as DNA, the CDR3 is TGTGCCAGCAGCTTAGGGGGACAGTTGACCCCCCTCCACTTT.